This TCR beta chain was found in a study of cytomegalovirus exposure and HLA in healthy donors. The study, taken as a whole, reports: There were around 160 TCR beta chains listed as cytomegalovirus-associated. Most TCR sequences were rare, but some public TCRs occurred in many donors. About 90% or about 30% of the time was how often most TCR beta V segments were productive, according to an earlier analysis.

Worth noting for this clone: Its specificity is unknown.

V gave up 2 bases and J gave up 1 base, with 6 bases separating them. This CDR3 region has 13 residues. Germline CDR1 GTSNPN, CDR2 SVGIG (reference sequence). PCR was performed using 60 Vbeta and 13 Jbeta primers. Profiling relied on immunoSEQ multiplex PCR, and the TCRdb table lists in-frame clones only, not all of them. The sample includes roughly 110,000 clones, 70% of them seen just once. The receptor comes from a man aged 30-40 years in good health and CMV-seropositive. The V call is TRBV30, the J call TRBJ1-5; possible D gene TRBD1, 5 bases. Specimen: PBMCs. CDR3 region: CAWSSGSNQPQHF. The CDR3 coding sequence is TGTGCCTGGAGTTCAGGGAGCAATCAGCCCCAGCATTTT.